One sample yielded the 3 T cell receptor beta chains listed below, sequenced in a study of blood T cell repertoires in COVID-19. Data came from immunoSEQ multiplex PCR; TCRdb stores just in-frame clones and leaves some out. The sample gives over 120,000 clones, approximately 80% of which show up once; less than 2% is in the top ten. Sequencing was performed on peripheral blood. These receptors all come from a woman in her sixties or seventies with acute or convalescent COVID-19.

This chain links TRBV4-1 with TRBJ1-5; possible D gene TRBD1, 5 bases. CDR3 length: 14 residues. V lost 4 bases to trimming and J lost 6 bases, with 13 bases between them. Germline V gene data show CDR1 as MGHRA and CDR2 as YSYEKL. This CDR3 reads CASSLIQGVQPQHF. DNA for the CDR3: TGCGCCAGCAGCCTAATTCAGGGCGTTCAGCCCCAGCATTTT.

The gene calls are TRBV12-5 and TRBJ2-1; TRBD2 matches 9 bases. CDR3 length: 16 residues. The ends lost 1 base at V and 8 bases at J; junction bases unmatched: 9. Germline V gene data show CDR1 as LGHNT and CDR2 as FRNRAP. This chain's CDR3 is CASGLGVAGVRDEQFF. CDR3 sequence (DNA): TGTGCTAGTGGTTTGGGAGTAGCGGGAGTACGAGATGAGCAGTTCTTC.

This clone was counted only a few times. The chain links TRBV7-9 to TRBJ2-7, with D hard to call. V was shortened by 5 bases and J by 6 bases, with 20 bases between the two germline ends. The CDR3 has 15 amino acids. CDR1 is SEHNR and CDR2 is FQNEAQ in the germline V gene (reference sequence). CDR3 region: CASSPKVRLGSEQYF. CDR3 nucleotides: TGTGCCAGCAGCCCCAAGGTCCGACTTGGCTCCGAGCAGTACTTC.